The present TCR beta chain was sequenced within a study of T cell clones after liver transplantation (dated by TCRdb to between 2018 and 2021). Turning to the overall study: ITN030ST, the source of the samples, was a randomized trial that attempted immunosuppression withdrawal within 2 years of liver transplantation. Donor-reactive T cell clones were identified by TCRbeta sequencing following a pre-transplant mixed lymphocyte reaction and were subsequently tracked in post-transplant blood. Third party-reactive TCRbeta sequences from pre-transplant MLRs were also identified as an antigen-independent comparator for donor-reactive sequences. Of the eight recipients, a few were HCV-positive, while the remaining recipients had been transplanted for non-autoimmune, non-viral indications. Subjects received no induction therapy and standard immunosuppression until randomization at 12-24 months post-transplant. Tolerance was defined as complete immunosuppression withdrawal for at least one year with no rise in liver enzymes beyond twice the upper limit of normal. Blood samples were collected pre-transplant, pre-randomization before withdrawal, and post-randomization after either full withdrawal or failed withdrawal. The studied cohort comprised 8 liver transplant recipients, 3 classified as tolerant and 5 as non-tolerant.

High-throughput TCRbeta CDR3 sequencing of frozen genomic DNA was performed by immunoSEQ, with PCR amplification, mapping, bias correction and internal controls included. The original pipeline was this. Only productive rearrangements were retained, with each unique TCRbeta sequence defined by its CDR3 nucleotide sequence together with its V and J gene. For classification of a sequence as donor-reactive, at least 5-fold expansion in CFSE-low cells relative to unstimulated pre-transplant cells and a frequency of at least 0.01% were required. Minimum frequency thresholds were set for each subject based on the unstimulated sample with the lowest template count, ensuring at least 90% detection power. Jensen-Shannon divergence between the top 1000 TCRbeta sequences post-transplant and pre-transplant was used to measure repertoire turnover. Two-sided Fisher's exact tests were used to test for changes in the detection of donor-reactive sequences. Held by TCRdb, this immuneACCESS table contains in-frame sequences only and omits some clones. Under half of the omission traces to an unresolved V gene where checked; the cause of the rest is unknown. D and trimming were read from the DNA, whereas the V and J calls and clone size are those reported in that table. The sample table records 65,000 to 85,000 clones; roughly 84% of these occur just once. The ten largest make up around 2.2% of the sample.

The paper as a whole reports these results and caveats: After accounting for repertoire turnover, donor-reactive detection was significantly reduced in 7 of 8 subjects for CD4 and 8 of 8 for CD8. Circulating donor-reactive CD4 TCRbeta sequences fell significantly post-transplant in 5 of 8 subjects, irrespective of tolerance or HCV status. Because of small, heterogeneous patient numbers and non-standardized post-transplant time points, the conclusions were only preliminary. Low numbers of available donor cells limited the measurable donor-reactive repertoire in a couple of subjects. Without allograft tissue specimens, donor-reactive T cells may have migrated into the graft rather than being deleted. Donor-reactive sequences declined more than third party-reactive ones, suggesting partial antigen-specific deletion unrelated to withdrawal success.

For this clone: The clone's antigen remains unknown. Base qualities are not provided; no much larger clone lies one nucleotide away.

For CDR1 and CDR2, the germline V gene (reference sequence) lists GTSNPN and SVGIG. The CDR3 runs 12 residues from the cysteine to the phenylalanine. Just CDR3 DNA is preserved here, 36 bases in frame from base 1. Trimming accounts for 3 bases at V and 4 bases at J, while the number of junction bases matched to no gene is 2. Unstimulated PBMCs, after thawing, were stained for CD3, CD4 and CD8 and then FACS-sorted into CD3+CD4+ and CD3+CD8+ populations. Randomization to immunosuppression withdrawal applied to every one of the 8 studied subjects. The Qiagen DNeasy Blood and Tissue Kit was used for genomic DNA isolation.

The TCR comes from a human patient who received a liver transplant. Some T cells may originate with the graft donor following a transplant. The rearrangement joined TRBV30 to TRBJ2-5; 7 junctional bases match TRBD2. The starting material was CD4+ T cells from blood, obtained around 48 months after liver transplant. The CDR3: CAWRTGGETQYF. The nucleotide sequence is TGTGCCTGGAGGACGGGAGGAGAGACCCAGTACTTC. Where the CDR3 stops, the reference TRBV30 and TRBJ2-5 genes take over; the full variable domain is SQTIHQWPATLVQPVGSPLSLECTVEGTSNPNLYWYRQAAGRGLQLLFYSVGIGQISSEVPQNLSASRPQDRQFILSSKKLLLSDSGFYLCAWRTGGETQYFGPGTRLLVL.